The clone carrying this T cell receptor beta chain was counted ten times or more. Its specificity is not known. This sample stems from a study of T cells in Graves' hyperthyroidism and ophthalmopathy. V gave up 5 bases and J gave up 5 bases; unmatched junction bases: 8. Germline CDR1 SNHLY, CDR2 FYNNEI. The CDR3 is 15 amino acids. Regions amplified from RNA transcripts were the TCR beta CDR3 regions. First-round RT-PCR with HTBI primers amplified the TCR CDR3 region. One entry per CDR3 protein, called by TCRdb with MiXCR from the multiplex PCR reads. The sample holds a few hundred thousand distinct CDR3 sequences, under 20% seen once. Overall study findings and caveats: Ophthalmopathy and stable hyperthyroidism were separated by a 13 V-J model.

V usage is TRBV2 and J usage is TRBJ2-1; 8 bases are a match to TRBD1. Sequencing was carried out using blood. This TCR came from a woman in her late teens or twenties with Graves' ophthalmopathy. The CDR3, as DNA: TGTGCCAGCAGTAGACAGGGGCCCCTCAACAATGAGCAGTTCTTC. Protein: CASSRQGPLNNEQFF.